The 27 T cell receptor beta chains in this list originate from one sample, sequenced in a study of early stage breast cancer tumors. Data came from immunoSEQ multiplex PCR; TCRdb stores just in-frame clones and leaves some out. This sample carries 50,000 to 65,000 clones, around 90% of them seen once, and the ten largest clones take about 5%. The sample comprised blood. Source of these receptors: a person aged 70 to 79 with breast cancer.

The chain recombines TRBV6-5 with TRBJ2-3; D perhaps matches TRBD1 (5 bases). The CDR3 extends over 14 amino acids. V lost 2 bases, J lost 3 bases, and 9 bases lay in between. Germline V lookup: CDR1 MNHEY, CDR2 SVGAGI. CDR3 amino acids: CASSYMGQTDTQYF. Written as DNA, the CDR3 is TGTGCCAGCAGTTACATGGGGCAAACAGATACGCAGTATTTT.

This clone was detected once. The rearrangement uses TRBV10-2 and TRBJ2-7, with a possible D match to TRBD2 (5 bases). Trimming cost V 6 bases and J 2 bases, with 14 bases left between them. This CDR3 has 14 residues. Per germline, CDR1 WSHSY and CDR2 SAAADI. CDR3 bases: TGCGCCAGCAGGTTGGCCAGCGGCGCCTACGAGCAGTACTTC. It translates to CASRLASGAYEQYF.

V and J are TRBV7-6 and TRBJ1-2; D may be TRBD1 (6 bases). The germline gives CDR1 SGHVS, CDR2 FNYEAQ. Trimming took 1 base from V and 4 from J, leaving 13 bases between them. The CDR3 sequence is 15 residues long. CDR3: CASSLDADSFYGYTF. The CDR3 bases are TGTGCCAGCAGCTTAGACGCGGACAGCTTCTATGGCTACACCTTC.

This sequence joins TRBV5-1 and TRBJ1-1, with 8 bases matching TRBD1. The ends lost 7 bases at V and 1 base at J; junction bases unmatched: 6. CDR1 SGHRS and CDR2 YFSETQ come from the germline V gene. The CDR3 consists of 14 residues. CDR3 protein: CASQGANGNTEAFF. The CDR3 region has the DNA TGCGCCAGCCAGGGGGCGAATGGGAACACTGAAGCTTTCTTT.

V usage is TRBV19 and J usage is TRBJ1-5; TRBD1 might be the D (6 bases). Germline lookup yields CDR1 LNHDA and CDR2 SQIVND (reference sequence). The length of the CDR3 is 15 residues. V lost 10 bases and J 0 bases, leaving 16 bases between the germline ends. CDR3 sequence: CAIPWGQGSNQPQHF. The CDR3 nucleotides are TGTGCCATCCCGTGGGGGCAGGGTAGCAATCAGCCCCAGCATTTT.

The gene calls are TRBV10-2 and TRBJ1-1; perhaps TRBD1 as D (5 bases). This CDR3 spans 13 amino acids. The V end was cut by 6 bases, the J end by 1 base, with 9 bases between. The germline V gene has CDR1 WSHSY and CDR2 SAAADI. The CDR3 region is CASRITGNTEAFF. In DNA, the CDR3 is TGCGCCAGCAGAATTACAGGGAACACTGAAGCTTTCTTT.

V and J are TRBV2 and TRBJ2-7, with a possible D match to TRBD1 (5 bases). V was trimmed by 4 bases and J by 3 bases, leaving 7 bases between them. CDR3 length equals 12 residues. Germline V gene lookup returns CDR1 SNHLY and CDR2 FYNNEI. The CDR3 here is CASSGQIYEQYF. The CDR3 coding sequence is TGTGCCAGCAGTGGACAGATCTACGAGCAGTACTTC.

The chain has TRBV28 and TRBJ2-7; possible D gene TRBD2, 7 bases. Germline-derived CDR1 and CDR2 are MDHEN and SYDVKM. The CDR3 extends over 15 amino acids. V was cut by 8 bases and J by 3 bases, with 20 bases left in between. CDR3 loop: CASLGGALEGYEQYF. CDR3 coding DNA: TGTGCCAGCTTAGGGGGGGCTCTGGAGGGCTACGAGCAGTACTTC. Full variable domain (rest looked up from reference TRBV28 and TRBJ2-7): DVKVTQSSRYLVKRTGEKVFLECVQDMDHENMFWYRQDPGLGLRLIYFSYDVKMKEKGDIPEGYSVSREKKERFSLILESASTNQTSMYLCASLGGALEGYEQYFGPGTRLTVT.

The rearrangement uses TRBV19 and TRBJ2-5; D perhaps matches TRBD1 (6 bases). The V end lost 3 bases, the J end lost 4 bases, and 15 bases lay between the germline ends. Germline CDR1 and CDR2: LNHDA and SQIVND (reference sequence). This CDR3 is 15 amino acids long. Here the CDR3 reads CASSIQGQLGETQYF. CDR3 nucleotide sequence: TGTGCCAGTAGTATCCAGGGGCAGCTGGGAGAGACCCAGTACTTC.

This sequence joins TRBV19 and TRBJ1-1, with D possibly matching TRBD1 (6 bases). The CDR3 spans 17 residues. Trimming stripped 4 bases from V and 1 base from J, with 19 bases between. Germline loops: CDR1 LNHDA, CDR2 SQIVND (reference sequence). In DNA form, the CDR3 reads TGTGCCAGTAGTAAGGTGGGAGGGGGAGGGCGGAACACTGAAGCTTTCTTT. This translates into CASSKVGGGGRNTEAFF.

The V and J genes are TRBV5-8 and TRBJ2-7, with TRBD2 identical over 12 bases. V lost 2 bases and J lost 2; bases outside the gene matches: 8. Germline V gene sequence: CDR1 SGHTS, CDR2 YDEGEE. The CDR3 contains 17 residues. The CDR3 loop reads CASSLFAASGGAYEQYF. CDR3 nucleotides: TGTGCCAGCAGCTTATTCGCCGCTAGCGGGGGGGCCTACGAGCAGTACTTC.

With respect to this clone: The same CDR3 also results from other DNA sequences found in this sample. CDR3 residues: CASSFRTGNTGELFF. The CDR3 region has the DNA TGTGCCAGCAGCTTTAGGACGGGAAACACCGGGGAGCTGTTTTTT. The gene calls are TRBV7-2 and TRBJ2-2; a possible D gene is TRBD2 (5 bases). CDR3 length: 15 amino acids. Germline V CDR1 and CDR2: SGHTA, FQGNSA. The ends were cut back, 3 bases at V and 2 bases at J, with 10 bases in the middle.

The J gene is TRBJ2-1, the V gene TRBV5-1; D not certain. Trimming pared 1 base from V and 2 bases from J, leaving 7 bases between. This CDR3 is built from 14 residues. Germline V lookup: CDR1 SGHRS, CDR2 YFSETQ. The CDR3 sequence: CASSLSGAYNEQFF. The DNA of the CDR3 is TGCGCCAGCAGCTTGTCGGGTGCCTACAATGAGCAGTTCTTC.

In DNA form, the CDR3 reads TGTGCCAGCTCACTCAGGGAGGGGCATGGCTACACCTTC. Residues: CASSLREGHGYTF. The V call is TRBV18, the J call TRBJ1-2; D possibly corresponds to TRBD1 (5 bases). The CDR3 runs 13 residues. The V gene lost 4 bases and the J gene lost 6 bases, with 12 bases spanning the gap. The germline V gene encodes CDR1 KGHSH and CDR2 LQKENI.

This sequence joins TRBV19 and TRBJ2-6; 8 nucleotides line up with TRBD2. V trimming: 9 bases; J trimming: 0 bases; junction bases outside the gene matches: 7. CDR1 is LNHDA, CDR2 SQIVND, per germline (reference sequence). This CDR3 has 16 amino acids. CDR3 amino acids: CASTSGKSSGANVLTF. CDR3 nucleotide sequence: TGTGCCAGCACTAGCGGAAAAAGCTCTGGGGCCAACGTCCTGACTTTC.

The chain links TRBV6-6 to TRBJ2-2, with 7 bases fitting TRBD1. V lost 7 bases and J lost 7; bases outside the gene matches: 9. Germline V gives CDR1 MNHNY, CDR2 SVGAGI (reference sequence). CDR3 length: 14 amino acids. CDR3 loop: CASTADRVGGELFF. The DNA of the CDR3 is TGTGCCAGCACCGCCGACAGGGTAGGCGGGGAGCTGTTTTTT.

V is TRBV5-1 and J is TRBJ2-5; weak D call: TRBD1 (5 bases). The germline gives CDR1 SGHRS, CDR2 YFSETQ. CDR3 length equals 13 residues. V was clipped by 2 bases and J by 4 bases, with 9 bases between them. The DNA of the CDR3 is TGCGCCAGCAGCTTACAGGTTGGAGAGACCCAGTACTTC. Protein product: CASSLQVGETQYF. The whole variable domain, remainder taken from reference TRBV5-1 and TRBJ2-5, is KAGVTQTPRYLIKTRGQQVTLSCSPISGHRSVSWYQQTPGQGLQFLFEYFSETQRNKGNFPGRFSGRQFSNSRSEMNVSTLELGDSALYLCASSLQVGETQYFGPGTRLLVL.

The genes are TRBV7-9 and TRBJ2-7; 8 positions match TRBD1. Germline CDR1 SEHNR, CDR2 FQNEAQ (reference sequence). V gave up 5 bases and J gave up 1 base; unmatched junction bases: 7. This CDR3 is built from 15 residues. The CDR3 is CASSRGDRSSYEQYF. The CDR3 nucleotides are TGTGCCAGCAGCCGTGGGGACAGGTCTTCCTACGAGCAGTACTTC.

This clone has only one observation. This chain uses TRBV9 with TRBJ1-2, with TRBD1 matching 7 bases. The CDR3 is 15 amino acids. The ends lost 0 bases at V and 4 bases at J; junction bases unmatched: 6. Germline V gene lookup returns CDR1 SGDLS and CDR2 YYNGEE. The CDR3 DNA follows: TGTGCCAGCAGCGTAGCCGGGACAGACTTCTATGGCTACACCTTC. Its protein product is CASSVAGTDFYGYTF.

V gene TRBV19 combines with J gene TRBJ2-2, with 9 positions matching TRBD1. The CDR3 is 14 amino acids. Looked up from germline, CDR1 is LNHDA and CDR2 is SQIVND (reference sequence). J gave up 6 bases and V 6 bases, and 5 bases lay outside the gene matches. The CDR3 DNA follows: TGTGCCAGTAGCCCGGACAGGGGACCCGGGGAGCTGTTTTTT. Translated, it gives CASSPDRGPGELFF.

The count of this clone is one. The chain couples TRBV11-2 to TRBJ1-2; D is ambiguous. The CDR3 contains 13 residues. V dropped 6 bases and J dropped 7 bases, with 15 bases sitting between them. Germline CDR1 reads SGHAT; CDR2 reads FQNNGV. The CDR3 spells CASRLGAVGGYTF. The CDR3, as DNA: TGTGCCAGCAGGCTCGGAGCGGTGGGTGGCTACACCTTC.

V usage is TRBV6-1 and J usage is TRBJ2-7; 9 bases match TRBD2. The CDR3 consists of 15 residues. V shed 5 bases and J 7 bases; nucleotides not matched to a gene: 12. From germline, CDR1 is MNHNS and CDR2 SASEGT. Written as DNA, the CDR3 is TGTGCCAGCAGTACCGGGACTAGCCTCCTGGGGGAGCAGTACTTC. Protein sequence: CASSTGTSLLGEQYF.

The rearrangement uses TRBV29-1 and TRBJ2-3, with 7 bases fitting TRBD2. CDR1 and CDR2 from the germline V gene are SQVTM and ANQGSEA. V trimming: 8 bases; J trimming: 3 bases; junction bases outside the gene matches: 11. The CDR3 sequence is 14 residues long. The CDR3 spells CSTLGGKRTDTQYF. CDR3 coding DNA: TGCAGCACCCTGGGGGGGAAAAGGACAGATACGCAGTATTTT.

The CDR3 DNA reads as TGTGCCAGCAGTGAATATCTTCCCGGGACTAGCGGGGGATCCTACGAGCAGTACTTC. Translating gives CASSEYLPGTSGGSYEQYF. This sequence joins TRBV6-1 and TRBJ2-7, with 14 positions matching TRBD2. The CDR3 has 19 residues. Germline loops: CDR1 MNHNS, CDR2 SASEGT. The V and J ends lost 2 bases and 1 base, in that order; junction bases with no gene match: 10.

The chain joins TRBV7-6 to TRBJ2-1; 9 bases line up with TRBD2. The CDR3 runs 16 residues. Unmatched junction bases numbered 6, after V lost 5 bases and J lost 1 base. The V gene's germline CDR1 is SGHVS and CDR2 FNYEAQ. The CDR3 DNA is TGTGCCAGCAGCCCGAGACTAGCGGAGTCCTACAATGAGCAGTTCTTC. Translating gives CASSPRLAESYNEQFF.

Concerning this clone itself: At one end, the junction sequence differs from germline, possibly due to a read error. The chain uses TRBV6-5 and TRBJ1-1; 7 bases line up with TRBD1. Germline V gives CDR1 MNHEY, CDR2 SVGAGI. This CDR3 is 15 amino acids long. CDR3 sequence reads: CASRATGVQGTGAFF. In nucleotides, the CDR3 is TGTGCCAGCAGGGCCACGGGTGTACAGGGGACTGGAGCTTTCTTT.

V and J are TRBV4-3 and TRBJ1-2, with D perhaps TRBD1 (6 bases). Trimming removed 1 base from V and 2 bases from J, with 11 bases in between. CDR1 is LGHNA and CDR2 is YSLEER in the germline V gene. The CDR3 loop spans 15 amino acids. The CDR3 spells CASSQGLDRNYGYTF. The CDR3 nucleotides read TGCGCCAGCAGCCAAGGTCTGGACAGAAACTATGGCTACACCTTC.